Included here is one T cell receptor (beta chain) sequence, with context. Its target is not known. The sample comes from a study of cytomegalovirus exposure and HLA in healthy donors. This CDR3 has 17 residues. After removal of 4 bases from V and 3 bases from J, the junction contained 11 bases not matched to a gene. CDR1 SEHNR and CDR2 FQNEAQ come from the germline V gene (reference sequence). In the PCR, 60 Vbeta and 13 Jbeta primers were used. The repertoire was sequenced with immunoSEQ multiplex PCR; TCRdb's copy has only in-frame clones and lacks some. The sample contains approximately 160,000 clones, 80% of which appear only once. Whole-study results and caveats: Some TCR beta chains (roughly 150 of them) were listed as cytomegalovirus-associated. HLA-A and HLA-B allele assignments for most subjects were reportedly predicted accurately using TCR beta sequences.

The V gene is TRBV7-9, the J gene TRBJ2-2, with 7 bases aligning to TRBD1. Sequences were obtained from PBMCs. This receptor was taken from a woman aged 45-59 years in good health and CMV-seropositive. In DNA, the CDR3 is TGTGCCAGCAGCTCCAGACTCCGGGACAGCTACACCGGGGAGCTGTTTTTT. Translated: CASSSRLRDSYTGELFF. Variable domain in full (rest from reference TRBV7-9 and TRBJ2-2): DTGVSQNPRHKITKRGQNVTFRCDPISEHNRLYWYRQTLGQGPEFLTYFQNEAQLEKSRLLSDRFSAERPKGSFSTLEIQRTEQGDSAMYLCASSSRLRDSYTGELFFGEGSRLTVL.